These 20 T cell receptor beta chains originate from one sample sequenced in a study of blood T cells in healthy people across ages. The second PCR ran about 6 to 12 cycles with a sample-barcoded 5' primer and J-beta primers. TCRdb passed the 5' RACE reads through MiXCR, listing each CDR3 protein once. The sample has hundreds of thousands of distinct CDR3 sequences; about 61% are singletons. Material for sequencing was blood. The receptors were gathered from a man aged 40-55 years in good health.

This clonotype was observed a handful of times. The chain is built from TRBV29-1 and TRBJ2-3; D not resolved. The V gene lost 3 bases and the J gene lost 0 bases, with 10 bases spanning the gap. CDR1 and CDR2 from the germline V gene are SQVTM and ANQGSEA. The CDR3 contains 14 residues. CDR3 bases: TGCAGCGTTGATATCGGCAGAAGCACAGATACGCAGTATTTT. It is translated as CSVDIGRSTDTQYF.

Note on this clonotype: One end of the junction fails to match germline, which may point to a read error. V usage is TRBV6-5 and J usage is TRBJ2-7; no clear D gene. Germline-derived CDR1 and CDR2 are MNHEY and SVGAGI. This CDR3 comprises 15 residues. The CDR3 DNA sequence: TGTGCCAGCAGCACCACGGGCCGTGTCTCCTACGGGCAGTACTTC. This codes for CASSTTGRVSYGQYF.

The chain carries TRBV6-5 and TRBJ1-4, with D maybe TRBD1 (6 bases). V dropped 6 bases and J dropped 8 bases, with 19 bases sitting between them. CDR3 length: 15 amino acids. Germline V gene data show CDR1 as MNHEY and CDR2 as SVGAGI. The CDR3: CASSPGVREKEKLFF. The CDR3 DNA is TGTGCCAGCAGCCCAGGGGTACGGGAGAAAGAAAAACTGTTTTTT.

The chain recombines TRBV20-1 with TRBJ2-3; perhaps TRBD2 as D (6 bases). CDR3 length equals 14 residues. Germline CDR1 DFQATT, CDR2 SNEGSKA (reference sequence). With 4 bases removed from V and 3 bases from J, the gap between germline ends came to 14 bases. Written as DNA, the CDR3 is TGCAGTGCTACTCCTAGTGGGAGGACAGATACGCAGTATTTT. Translation: CSATPSGRTDTQYF.

The J gene is TRBJ2-7, the V gene TRBV20-1; 14 bases fit TRBD2. The J call is doubtful: the DNA matches TRBJ2-5 better. CDR1 DFQATT and CDR2 SNEGSKA come from the germline V gene (reference sequence). The CDR3 runs to 15 residues. The CDR3 DNA follows: TGCAGTGCTGCCGGGACTAGCGGGAGTTGGGAGACCCAGTACTTC. It encodes CSAAGTSGSWETQYF.

The CDR3 protein is CASSYSGPRQFF. CDR3 coding DNA: TGTGCCAGCAGTTACTCGGGTCCCAGGCAGTTCTTC. The rearrangement links TRBV6-2 or TRBV6-3 to TRBJ2-1, with D unclear. Trimming took 0 bases from V and 12 from J, leaving 9 bases between them. CDR1 and CDR2 from the germline V gene are MNHEY and SVGEGT. CDR3 size: 12 residues.

The chain combines TRBV11-2 with TRBJ2-5, with D perhaps matching TRBD1 (6 bases). Germline V gene data show CDR1 as SGHAT and CDR2 as FQNNGV. Trimming left V 3 bases short and J 11 bases short, with 25 bases between. The CDR3 length is 16 residues. CDR3 region: CASSLPTSQRGWEQYF. The CDR3 DNA reads TGTGCCAGCAGCTTGCCGACGTCCCAGAGGGGGTGGGAGCAGTACTTC.

The chain has TRBV10-3 and TRBJ1-4; 7 bases line up with TRBD1. V trimming: 5 bases; J trimming: 10 bases; junction bases outside the gene matches: 10. Germline-derived CDR1 and CDR2 are ENHRY and SYGVKD. The CDR3 is 14 residues long. CDR3 coding DNA: TGTGCCATCAGTAAGGACAGGTCACGACGAAAACTGTTTTTT. Translating gives CAISKDRSRRKLFF.

The chain carries TRBV9 and TRBJ2-1; 12 bases line up with TRBD2. This CDR3 region has 14 residues. V lost 7 bases and J lost 6; bases outside the gene matches: 5. The germline V gene has CDR1 SGDLS and CDR2 YYNGEE. The chain's CDR3 is CASAGLAGSNEQFF. The CDR3 DNA reads as TGTGCCAGCGCCGGACTAGCGGGGAGCAATGAGCAGTTCTTC.

The chain employs TRBV3-1 and TRBJ2-1; D perhaps matches TRBD2 (5 bases). The germline CDR1 and CDR2 sequences are LGHDT and YNNKEL (reference sequence). Trimming stripped 0 bases from V and 4 bases from J, with 16 bases between. This CDR3 region has 17 residues. CDR3 bases: TGTGCCAGCAGCCAAGATCTAGAGGGTCGGGCTTACAATGAGCAGTTCTTC. Protein: CASSQDLEGRAYNEQFF.

The V call is TRBV9, the J call TRBJ1-1, with 11 bases matching TRBD1. The germline V gene encodes CDR1 SGDLS and CDR2 YYNGEE. The J segment lost 0 bases and the V segment lost 4 bases, leaving 2 bases of the junction unmatched. The CDR3 contains 15 residues. The CDR3 DNA reads as TGTGCCAGCAGCTCGGACAGGGGGCTGAACACTGAAGCTTTCTTT. Translation: CASSSDRGLNTEAFF.

The chain recombines TRBV6-6 with TRBJ1-2; D ambiguous. CDR1 is MNHNY, CDR2 SVGAGI, per germline (reference sequence). Trimming took off 8 bases at V and 12 bases at J, with 22 bases between the two ends. This CDR3 region has 13 residues. The chain's CDR3 is CASADPRQMLHTF. The CDR3 DNA reads TGTGCCAGCGCCGACCCGAGACAAATGTTACACACCTTC.

The chain carries TRBV7-2 and TRBJ2-5, with 11 nucleotides matching TRBD2. With V trimmed by 4 bases and J by 4 bases, 5 bases remained unmatched. CDR1 is SGHTA, CDR2 FQGNSA, per germline. This CDR3 contains 15 residues. CDR3 DNA sequence: TGTGCCAGCAGCTCCGGGACTAGCGGTGGAGAGACCCAGTACTTC. The encoded protein is CASSSGTSGGETQYF.

CDR3 region: CASSFNRGSDAQYF. CDR3 DNA: TGTGCCAGCAGTTTTAACAGGGGAAGCGACGCGCAGTATTTT. The chain employs TRBV28 and TRBJ2-3, with 7 bases lining up with TRBD1. Trimming took 3 bases from V and 10 from J; bases not matched to a gene: 10. The CDR3 length is 14 residues. Germline assignment: CDR1 MDHEN and CDR2 SYDVKM.

The genes are TRBV10-2 and TRBJ1-2; 8 bases map to TRBD1. Germline V gene lookup returns CDR1 WSHSY and CDR2 SAAADI. J was trimmed by 0 bases and V by 2 bases; bases with no gene match: 5. The CDR3 contains 16 residues. CDR3 sequence (DNA): TGCGCCAGCAGTGAGGTCGGACAGGGAGCTAACTATGGCTACACCTTC. Amino acids: CASSEVGQGANYGYTF.

The chain couples TRBV27 to TRBJ2-2; D tentatively fits TRBD1 or TRBD2 (5 bases each). The V gene lost 5 bases and the J gene lost 7 bases, with 17 bases spanning the gap. The CDR3 is made up of 15 amino acids. Germline V gene lookup returns CDR1 MNHEY and CDR2 SMNVEV (reference sequence). The CDR3 here is CASSTSNGADGELFF. Written as DNA, the CDR3 is TGTGCCAGCAGTACCTCGAACGGGGCTGACGGGGAGCTGTTTTTT.

The chain has TRBV11-2 and TRBJ2-3; possible D gene TRBD2, 6 bases. Germline CDR1 and CDR2: SGHAT and FQNNGV. Trimming pared 4 bases from V and 6 bases from J, leaving 11 bases between. This CDR3 has 13 amino acids. In nucleotides, the CDR3 is TGTGCCAGCAGCTGCGGAGGGTTCGATACGCAGTATTTT. Amino acid sequence: CASSCGGFDTQYF.

The chain is built from TRBV7-2 and TRBJ2-7; possible D gene TRBD2, 5 bases. Matching the DNA end better, TRBJ2-5 makes the J call doubtful. This CDR3 has 14 amino acids. From germline, CDR1 is SGHTA and CDR2 FQGNSA. The CDR3 nucleotides are TGTGCCAGCAGTTTCGGACCTAGCCGGGAGACCCAGTACTTC. Its protein product is CASSFGPSRETQYF.

This clonotype was counted at least ten times. V gene TRBV5-1 combines with J gene TRBJ2-1; tentative D call: TRBD2 (5 bases). Germline loops: CDR1 SGHRS, CDR2 YFSETQ. Trimming took off 0 bases at V and 1 base at J, with 11 bases between the two ends. The CDR3 covers 16 residues. DNA for the CDR3: TGCGCCAGCAGCTTGGGGGGAGTGAGGTCCTACAATGAGCAGTTCTTC. Encoded protein: CASSLGGVRSYNEQFF. Full variable domain (rest looked up from reference TRBV5-1 and TRBJ2-1): KAGVTQTPRYLIKTRGQQVTLSCSPISGHRSVSWYQQTPGQGLQFLFEYFSETQRNKGNFPGRFSGRQFSNSRSEMNVSTLELGDSALYLCASSLGGVRSYNEQFFGPGTRLTVL.

The rearrangement links TRBV20-1 to TRBJ1-1; tentative D call: TRBD1 (6 bases). Germline CDR1 is DFQATT and CDR2 is SNEGSKA (reference sequence). The V end lost 8 bases, the J end lost 3 bases, and 13 bases lay between the germline ends. There are 12 residues in the CDR3. The CDR3 sequence is CSNQGWDTEAFF. The CDR3 bases are TGCAGTAACCAGGGGTGGGACACTGAAGCTTTCTTT.